The 16 T cell receptor beta chains below all came from one sample that was sequenced in a study of human T cells and chemical hapten exposure. Regarding time point: patch test 2, 6 weeks after DPC sensitization. This sample's treatment: therapeutic diphenylcyclopropenone sensitization with weekly scalp DPC. TCRdb reanalysed the RACE reads using MiXCR and keeps one entry per CDR3 protein. The table records some 100,000 distinct CDR3 sequences, about a tenth of them present only once. Sequencing was performed on whole blood, taken in connection with sensitization to the hapten diphenylcyclopropenone (DPC). The receptors shown here come from a woman between 35 and 50 years old with alopecia areata. Some clones in this sample may be carry-over from other donors' samples.

CDR3 sequence reads: CASSLLSGGDQYF. The CDR3, as DNA: TGTGCCAGCAGTTTACTATCTGGGGGGGATCAGTACTTC. This chain connects TRBV28 to TRBJ2-7; 7 nucleotides agree with TRBD2. The J segment lost 10 bases and the V segment lost 2 bases, leaving 8 bases of the junction unmatched. Germline loops: CDR1 MDHEN, CDR2 SYDVKM. CDR3 length: 13 residues. Combining the CDR3 with reference TRBV28 and TRBJ2-7 gives the whole variable domain DVKVTQSSRYLVKRTGEKVFLECVQDMDHENMFWYRQDPGLGLRLIYFSYDVKMKEKGDIPEGYSVSREKKERFSLILESASTNQTSMYLCASSLLSGGDQYFGPGTRLTVT.

This clonotype has a count of ten or more. V usage is TRBV18 and J usage is TRBJ1-2; 7 nucleotides line up with TRBD1. Germline CDR1 reads KGHSH; CDR2 reads LQKENI. Unmatched junction bases numbered 8, after V lost 6 bases and J lost 4 bases. The CDR3 is 14 residues long. The CDR3 DNA is TGTGCCAGCTCCCCTGGGACAGTCTCCTATGGCTACACCTTC. It yields the protein CASSPGTVSYGYTF.

Ten or more counts support this clonotype. The V and J genes are TRBV2 and TRBJ2-2; the D gene is possibly TRBD1 (5 bases). Trimming cost V 4 bases and J 1 base, with 7 bases left between them. Germline V gives CDR1 SNHLY, CDR2 FYNNEI. The CDR3 covers 14 residues. The CDR3 here is CASSGQLNTGELFF. For the CDR3, the DNA is TGTGCCAGCAGTGGACAGTTGAACACCGGGGAGCTGTTTTTT.

In regard to this clonotype: Mismatch with germline at one junction end may stem from a read error. The J gene is TRBJ2-7, the V gene TRBV5-4; D may be TRBD1 (6 bases). This CDR3 is built from 13 residues. Germline CDR1 and CDR2: SGHNT and YYREEE (reference sequence). This chain's CDR3 is CASSSGQSYGQYF. DNA of the CDR3: TGTGCCAGCAGCTCCGGACAGTCCTACGGGCAGTACTTC.

This clonotype has at least ten counts. This chain joins TRBV5-5 and TRBJ2-7; 11 bases fit TRBD1. This CDR3 has 15 amino acids. Germline V gene data show CDR1 as SGHKS and CDR2 as YYEKEE (reference sequence). The junction had 7 bases not matched to a gene; V was cut back by 5 bases and J by 3 bases. Here the CDR3 reads CASSHRDRGFYEQYF. The CDR3 DNA is TGTGCCAGCAGTCACCGGGACAGGGGGTTCTACGAGCAGTACTTC.

This clonotype was found many times. This CDR3 reads CASSITGGQGYTF. Here the CDR3 DNA reads TGTGCCAGCTCAATTACAGGGGGCCAAGGCTACACCTTC. The gene calls are TRBV18 and TRBJ1-2; TRBD1 agrees at 9 bases. V was pared by 5 bases and J by 8 bases, with 6 bases of the junction left unmatched. This CDR3 spans 13 amino acids. Germline-derived CDR1 and CDR2 are KGHSH and LQKENI.

Ten or more counts support this clonotype. The chain links TRBV3-1 to TRBJ2-5, with D unclear. The CDR3 sequence is 12 residues long. From germline, CDR1 is LGHDT and CDR2 YNNKEL (reference sequence). Trimming shortened V by 0 bases and J by 5 bases, and 4 bases separated the two germline ends. DNA of the CDR3: TGTGCCAGCAGCCAAGACGGGGAGACCCAGTACTTC. Translated: CASSQDGETQYF.

This clonotype came up many times. This chain uses TRBV7-2 with TRBJ2-3; 9 bases are a match to TRBD1. Germline lookup yields CDR1 SGHTA and CDR2 FQGNSA. The CDR3 is 18 amino acids. V gave up 0 bases and J gave up 4 bases; unmatched junction bases: 11. The CDR3 is CASSLAGTQGAGADTQYF. Here the CDR3 DNA reads TGTGCCAGCAGCTTAGCGGGCACACAGGGGGCTGGTGCAGATACGCAGTATTTT.

At least ten counts were recorded for this clonotype. At one end, the junction sequence differs from germline, possibly due to a read error. V is TRBV20-1 and J is TRBJ2-3; 9 bases are shared with TRBD1. The CDR3 has 14 amino acids. Germline V gene sequence: CDR1 DFQATT, CDR2 SNEGSKA (reference sequence). The DNA of the CDR3 is TGCAGTGGGAAGGACAGGGGATACACAGATACGCAGTTTTTT. Residues: CSGKDRGYTDTQFF.

This chain links TRBV7-9 with TRBJ1-3; the D gene is possibly TRBD1 (6 bases). Germline CDR1 SEHNR, CDR2 FQNEAQ (reference sequence). V shed 5 bases and J shed 0 bases, with 14 bases lying between them. This CDR3 is built from 16 residues. The CDR3 region has the DNA TGTGCCAGCAGCGACCGTGACAGGTACTCTGGAAACACCATATATTTT. It translates to CASSDRDRYSGNTIYF.

The CDR3 bases are TGTGCCAGCAGGGACTCCCGGCGAATCACAGATACGCAGTATTTT. Translation: CASRDSRRITDTQYF. V usage is TRBV7-2 and J usage is TRBJ2-3, with D perhaps TRBD2 (5 bases). There are 15 residues in the CDR3. Trimming left V 6 bases short and J 2 bases short, with 15 bases between. CDR1 is SGHTA and CDR2 is FQGNSA in the germline V gene.

Concerning this clonotype itself: Being one base from a much bigger clone, this may be a read error. The chain has TRBV4-3 and TRBJ2-4; D tentatively fits TRBD1 or TRBD2 (5 bases each). Trimming pared 0 bases from V and 6 bases from J, leaving 9 bases between. Germline assignment: CDR1 LGHNA and CDR2 YSLEER. The CDR3 covers 14 residues. The CDR3 here is CASSQEPGTNIQYF. CDR3 nucleotides: TGCGCCAGCAGCCAAGAACCCGGGACAAACATTCAGTACTTC.

The V and J genes are TRBV2 and TRBJ1-2, with D perhaps matching TRBD1 (6 bases). Germline CDR1 SNHLY, CDR2 FYNNEI. Between the trimmed V and J ends, which lost 6 bases and 2 bases, there was a span of 10 bases. There are 13 residues in the CDR3. CDR3 amino acids: CASSEGQNYGYTF. The CDR3, as DNA: TGTGCCAGCAGCGAGGGACAAAACTATGGCTACACCTTC.

The table lists this clonotype with a few counts. The chain recombines TRBV30 with TRBJ1-2; TRBD1 agrees at 7 bases. In germline, CDR1 is GTSNPN, CDR2 SVGIG (reference sequence). The length of the CDR3 is 14 residues. Trimming took 0 bases from V and 8 from J; bases not matched to a gene: 9. The CDR3 DNA reads TGTGCCTGGAGTGTACACAGGGGCCAAGTAGGCTACACCTTC. Protein: CAWSVHRGQVGYTF.

This clonotype was counted many times. The chain recombines TRBV12-3 or TRBV12-4 with TRBJ2-5; 7 bases fit TRBD2. V dropped 7 bases and J dropped 5; count of bases not matched to a gene: 7. CDR3 size: 13 residues. Written as DNA, the CDR3 is TGTGCCAGCACCCTGGGGGGGGTTGAGACCCAGTACTTC. Translated, it gives CASTLGGVETQYF.

There are a few counts of this clonotype. The chain carries TRBV18 and TRBJ2-2, with D perhaps matching TRBD1 (6 bases). The CDR3 totals 16 residues. The V end lost 3 bases, the J end lost 3 bases, and 14 bases lay between the germline ends. Germline V lookup: CDR1 KGHSH, CDR2 LQKENI. CDR3 sequence reads: CASSPIRGVDTGELFF. CDR3 bases: TGTGCCAGCTCACCGATCAGGGGCGTCGACACCGGGGAGCTGTTTTTT. The full variable domain, in which reference TRBV18 and TRBJ2-2 provide the parts outside the CDR3, is NAGVMQNPRHLVRRRGQEARLRCSPMKGHSHVYWYRQLPEEGLKFMVYLQKENIIDESGMPKERFSAEFPKEGPSILRIQQVVRGDSAAYFCASSPIRGVDTGELFFGEGSRLTVL.